This T cell receptor (beta chain) stems from a study of cytomegalovirus exposure and HLA in healthy donors. The germline V gene encodes CDR1 MDHEN and CDR2 SYDVKM. The length of the CDR3 is 14 residues. Trimming stripped 7 bases from V and 4 bases from J, with 17 bases between. Separate from the approximately 670-subject first cohort, the approximately 130-subject validation cohort was the one that the donors belonged to. Clones were read by immunoSEQ multiplex PCR, and TCRdb kept only the in-frame ones, dropping some. The data show tens of thousands of clones, with approximately 92% seen just once and over 3% held by the top ten.

This TCR derives from a man aged 18 to 30 in good health and CMV-seronegative. Source material: PBMCs. This rearrangement joins TRBV28 to TRBJ2-7; D perhaps matches TRBD2 (6 bases). The CDR3 sequence is CASIGAGWWYEQYF. CDR3 in DNA: TGTGCCAGCATCGGTGCGGGATGGTGGTACGAGCAGTACTTC.